Reported below is one T cell receptor (beta chain). Original processing notes: Reference gene primer amplification in the assay estimated nucleated cell counts. This table comes from immunoSEQ multiplex PCR, and its TCRdb copy is limited to in-frame clones, with some not included. V and J calls and clone size are given by that table; D and trimming were obtained from the DNA. The data show roughly 260,000 clones, 87% seen once. The data are from a study of blood T cell repertoires in COVID-19. In the study overall: There were acute and convalescent COVID-19 samples, and they came from the United States, Italy and Spain. PBMCs, B-cell-depleted T cells, or T cells provided the cDNA or gDNA that made up the material.

The CDR3 runs 16 residues. Germline V gene lookup returns CDR1 SGHNT and CDR2 YYREEE (reference sequence). With V trimmed by 3 bases and J by 1 base, 0 bases remained unmatched. The clonotype was recovered from a woman aged 45-65 years with acute or convalescent COVID-19. Sequencing was performed on peripheral blood. The gene calls are TRBV5-4 and TRBJ2-1; 14 bases align to TRBD2. CDR3 in DNA: TGTGCCAGCAGCTGGACTAGCGGGAGGTCCTACAATGAGCAGTTCTTC. It is translated as CASSWTSGRSYNEQFF.